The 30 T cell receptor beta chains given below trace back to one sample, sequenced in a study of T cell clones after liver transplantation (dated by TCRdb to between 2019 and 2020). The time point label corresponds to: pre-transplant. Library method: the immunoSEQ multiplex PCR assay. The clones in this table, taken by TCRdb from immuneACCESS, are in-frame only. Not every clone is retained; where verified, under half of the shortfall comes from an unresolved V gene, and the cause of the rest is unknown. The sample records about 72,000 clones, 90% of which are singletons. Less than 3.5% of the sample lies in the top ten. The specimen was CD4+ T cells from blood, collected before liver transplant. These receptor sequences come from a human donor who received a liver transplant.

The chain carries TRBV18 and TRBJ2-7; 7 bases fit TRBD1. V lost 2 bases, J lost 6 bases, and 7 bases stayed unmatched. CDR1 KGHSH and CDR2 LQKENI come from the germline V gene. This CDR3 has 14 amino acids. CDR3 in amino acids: CASSPGTVAIEQYF. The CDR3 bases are TGTGCCAGCTCACCAGGGACAGTCGCCATCGAGCAGTACTTC.

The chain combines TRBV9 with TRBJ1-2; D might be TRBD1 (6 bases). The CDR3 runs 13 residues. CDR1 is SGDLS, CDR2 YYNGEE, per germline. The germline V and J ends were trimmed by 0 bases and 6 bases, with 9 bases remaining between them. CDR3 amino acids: CASSVVGTHGYTF. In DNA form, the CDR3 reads TGTGCCAGCAGCGTAGTTGGGACACATGGCTACACCTTC. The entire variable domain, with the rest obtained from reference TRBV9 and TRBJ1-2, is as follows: DSGVTQTPKHLITATGQRVTLRCSPRSGDLSVYWYQQSLDQGLQFLIQYYNGEERAKGNILERFSAQQFPDLHSELNLSSLELGDSALYFCASSVVGTHGYTFGSGTRLTVV.

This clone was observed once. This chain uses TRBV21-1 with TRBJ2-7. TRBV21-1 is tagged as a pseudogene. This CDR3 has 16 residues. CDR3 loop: CASSKEGPAVSYEQYF. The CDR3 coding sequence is TGTGCCAGCAGCAAAGAGGGACCAGCCGTCTCCTACGAGCAGTACTTC.

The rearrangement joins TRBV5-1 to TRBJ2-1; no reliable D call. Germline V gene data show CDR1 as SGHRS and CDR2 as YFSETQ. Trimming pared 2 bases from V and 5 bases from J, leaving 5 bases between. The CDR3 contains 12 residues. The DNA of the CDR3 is TGCGCCAGCAGCTTCCAAGACAATGAGCAGTTCTTC. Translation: CASSFQDNEQFF.

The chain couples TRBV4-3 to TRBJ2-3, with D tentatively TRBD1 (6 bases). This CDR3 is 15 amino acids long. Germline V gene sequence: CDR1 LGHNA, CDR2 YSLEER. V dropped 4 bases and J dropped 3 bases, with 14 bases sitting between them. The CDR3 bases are TGCGCCAGCAGCCCTGGGACGGGGACAACAGATACGCAGTATTTT. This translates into CASSPGTGTTDTQYF.

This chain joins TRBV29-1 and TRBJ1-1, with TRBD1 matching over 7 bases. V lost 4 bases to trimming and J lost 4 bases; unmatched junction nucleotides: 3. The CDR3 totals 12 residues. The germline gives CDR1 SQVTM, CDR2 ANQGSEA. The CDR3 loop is CSVGAGGTEAFF. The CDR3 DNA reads TGCAGCGTTGGGGCAGGGGGCACTGAAGCTTTCTTT.

The CDR3 DNA sequence: TGTGCCAGCAGTCTAGAATCCGGGACTAGCGGGAGTGGATCCTACAATGAGCAGTTCTTC. Protein product: CASSLESGTSGSGSYNEQFF. This chain connects TRBV27 to TRBJ2-1; 14 nucleotides agree with TRBD2. The length of the CDR3 is 20 residues. The V segment lost 5 bases and the J segment 1 base; nucleotides outside the gene matches: 13. CDR1 and CDR2 (germline): MNHEY, SMNVEV (reference sequence).

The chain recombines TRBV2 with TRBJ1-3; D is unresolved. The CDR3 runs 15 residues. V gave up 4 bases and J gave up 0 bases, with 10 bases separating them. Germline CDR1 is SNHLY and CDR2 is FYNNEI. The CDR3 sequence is CASSVGAFSGNTIYF. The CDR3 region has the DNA TGTGCCAGCAGTGTGGGAGCCTTCTCTGGAAACACCATATATTTT.

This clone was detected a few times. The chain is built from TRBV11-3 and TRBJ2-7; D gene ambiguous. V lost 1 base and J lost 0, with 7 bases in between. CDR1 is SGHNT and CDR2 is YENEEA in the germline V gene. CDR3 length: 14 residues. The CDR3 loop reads CASSLGPSSYEQYF. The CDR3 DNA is TGTGCCAGCAGCTTAGGACCAAGCTCCTACGAGCAGTACTTC.

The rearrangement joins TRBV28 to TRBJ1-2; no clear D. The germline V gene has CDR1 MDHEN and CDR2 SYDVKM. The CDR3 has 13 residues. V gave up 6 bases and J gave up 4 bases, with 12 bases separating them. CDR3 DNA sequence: TGTGCCAGCAGAGAATCAGATAGCTATGGCTACACCTTC. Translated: CASRESDSYGYTF.

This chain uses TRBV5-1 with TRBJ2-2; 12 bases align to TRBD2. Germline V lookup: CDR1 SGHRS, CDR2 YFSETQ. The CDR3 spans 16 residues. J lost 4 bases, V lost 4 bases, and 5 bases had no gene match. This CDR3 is CASSPTSGSRTGELFF. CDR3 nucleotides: TGCGCCAGCAGCCCGACTAGCGGGAGCCGCACCGGGGAGCTGTTTTTT.

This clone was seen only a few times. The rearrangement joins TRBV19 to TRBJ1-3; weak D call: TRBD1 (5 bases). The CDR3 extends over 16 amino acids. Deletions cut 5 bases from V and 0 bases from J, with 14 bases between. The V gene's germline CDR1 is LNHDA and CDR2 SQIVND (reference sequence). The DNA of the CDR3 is TGTGCCAGTAGTCGACAGACAATGGACTCTGGAAACACCATATATTTT. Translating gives CASSRQTMDSGNTIYF. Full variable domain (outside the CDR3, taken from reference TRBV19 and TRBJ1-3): DGGITQSPKYLFRKEGQNVTLSCEQNLNHDAMYWYRQDPGQGLRLIYYSQIVNDFQKGDIAEGYSVSREKKESFPLTVTSAQKNPTAFYLCASSRQTMDSGNTIYFGEGSWLTVV.

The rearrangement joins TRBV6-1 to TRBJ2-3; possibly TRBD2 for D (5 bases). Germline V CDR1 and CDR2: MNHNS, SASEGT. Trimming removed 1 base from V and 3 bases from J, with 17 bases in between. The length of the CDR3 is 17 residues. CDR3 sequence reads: CASSEEGAGTGTDTQYF. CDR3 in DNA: TGTGCCAGCAGTGAAGAGGGTGCAGGAACGGGGACAGATACGCAGTATTTT.

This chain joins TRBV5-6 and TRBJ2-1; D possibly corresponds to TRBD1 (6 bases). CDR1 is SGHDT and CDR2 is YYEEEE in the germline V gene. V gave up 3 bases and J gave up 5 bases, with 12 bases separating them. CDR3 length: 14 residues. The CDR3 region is CASSYGQPDNEQFF. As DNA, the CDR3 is TGTGCCAGCAGCTATGGACAGCCAGACAATGAGCAGTTCTTC.

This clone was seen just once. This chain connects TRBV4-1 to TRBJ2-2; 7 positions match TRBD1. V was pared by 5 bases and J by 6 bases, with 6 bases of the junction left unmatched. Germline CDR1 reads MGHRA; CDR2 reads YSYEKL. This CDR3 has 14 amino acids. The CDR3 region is CASSFDRVAGELFF. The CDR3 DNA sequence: TGCGCCAGCAGCTTTGACAGGGTAGCCGGGGAGCTGTTTTTT.

CDR3 sequence (DNA): TGTGCCAGCAGTTGGGCCTTGGTTGATGAAAAACTGTTTTTT. This encodes CASSWALVDEKLFF. This rearrangement joins TRBV28 to TRBJ1-4; D is uncertain. The CDR3 covers 14 residues. The V end lost 4 bases, the J end lost 6 bases, and 12 bases lay between the germline ends. CDR1 and CDR2 (germline): MDHEN, SYDVKM.

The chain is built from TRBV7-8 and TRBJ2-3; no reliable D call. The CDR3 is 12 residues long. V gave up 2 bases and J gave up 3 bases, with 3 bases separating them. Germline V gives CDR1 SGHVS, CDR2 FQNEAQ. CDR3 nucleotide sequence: TGTGCCAGCAGCTTACGGACAGATACGCAGTATTTT. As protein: CASSLRTDTQYF.

CDR3 nucleotides: TGCGCCAGCAGCTTGGCCCCGGGACTAGCTCTTAATGAGCAGTTCTTC. Translated, it gives CASSLAPGLALNEQFF. The chain links TRBV5-1 to TRBJ2-1; TRBD2 agrees at 9 bases. Germline values: CDR1 SGHRS, CDR2 YFSETQ. Losses at the gene ends were 0 bases for V and 7 bases for J; bases not matched to a gene: 8. The CDR3 is 16 amino acids.

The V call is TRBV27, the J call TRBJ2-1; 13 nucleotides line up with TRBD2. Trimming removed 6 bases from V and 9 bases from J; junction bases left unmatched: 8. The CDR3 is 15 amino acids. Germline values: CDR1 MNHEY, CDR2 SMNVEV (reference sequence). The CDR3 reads CASSLLAGGMGEQFF. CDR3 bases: TGTGCCAGCAGCCTACTAGCGGGAGGGATGGGTGAGCAGTTCTTC.

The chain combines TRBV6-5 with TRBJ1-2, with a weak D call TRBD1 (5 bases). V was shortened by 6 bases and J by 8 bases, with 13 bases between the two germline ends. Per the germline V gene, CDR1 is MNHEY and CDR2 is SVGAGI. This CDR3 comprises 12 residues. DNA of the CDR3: TGTGCCAGCAGAGGGGCTAGGAGCGGCTACACCTTC. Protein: CASRGARSGYTF.

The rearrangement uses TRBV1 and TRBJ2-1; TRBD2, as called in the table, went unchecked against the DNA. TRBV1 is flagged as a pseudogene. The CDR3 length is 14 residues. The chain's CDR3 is CTSRGSGSRNEQFF. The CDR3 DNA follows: TGCACCAGCAGAGGTAGCGGGAGTAGGAATGAGCAGTTCTTC.

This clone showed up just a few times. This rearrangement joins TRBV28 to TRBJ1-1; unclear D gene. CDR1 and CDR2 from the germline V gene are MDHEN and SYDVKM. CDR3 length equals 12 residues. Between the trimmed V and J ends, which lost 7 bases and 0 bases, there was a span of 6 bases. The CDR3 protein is CASNEVNTEAFF. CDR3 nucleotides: TGTGCCAGCAACGAGGTGAACACTGAAGCTTTCTTT.

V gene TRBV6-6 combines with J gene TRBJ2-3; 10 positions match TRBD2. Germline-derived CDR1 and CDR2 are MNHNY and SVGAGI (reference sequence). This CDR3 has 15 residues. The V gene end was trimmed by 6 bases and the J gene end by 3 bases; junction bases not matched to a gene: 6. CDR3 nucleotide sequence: TGTGCCAGCAGATGGACTAGCGGACTGACAGATACGCAGTATTTT. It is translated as CASRWTSGLTDTQYF.

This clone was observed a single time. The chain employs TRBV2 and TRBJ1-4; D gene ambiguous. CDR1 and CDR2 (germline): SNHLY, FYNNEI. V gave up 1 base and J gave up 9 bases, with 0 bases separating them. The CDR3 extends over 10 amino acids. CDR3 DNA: TGTGCCAGCAGTGAAGAAAAACTGTTTTTT. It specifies CASSEEKLFF.

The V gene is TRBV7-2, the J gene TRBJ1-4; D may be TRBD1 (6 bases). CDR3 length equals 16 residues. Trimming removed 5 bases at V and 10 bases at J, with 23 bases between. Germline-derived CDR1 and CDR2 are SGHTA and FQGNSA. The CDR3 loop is CASSPQGVGGLGKLFF. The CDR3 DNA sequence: TGTGCCAGCAGCCCCCAAGGTGTCGGGGGGCTCGGAAAACTGTTTTTT.

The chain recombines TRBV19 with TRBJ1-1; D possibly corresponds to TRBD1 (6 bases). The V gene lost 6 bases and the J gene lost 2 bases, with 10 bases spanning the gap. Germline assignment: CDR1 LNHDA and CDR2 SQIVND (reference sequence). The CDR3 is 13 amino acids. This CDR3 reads CASRDRSNTEAFF. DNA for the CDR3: TGTGCCAGTAGGGACAGATCAAACACTGAAGCTTTCTTT.

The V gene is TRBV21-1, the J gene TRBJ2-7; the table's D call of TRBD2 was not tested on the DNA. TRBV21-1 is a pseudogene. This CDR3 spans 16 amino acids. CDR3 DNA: TGTGCCAGCAATGGTCGGGAGCTGGGGAGCTCCTACGAGCAGTACTTC. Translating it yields CASNGRELGSSYEQYF.

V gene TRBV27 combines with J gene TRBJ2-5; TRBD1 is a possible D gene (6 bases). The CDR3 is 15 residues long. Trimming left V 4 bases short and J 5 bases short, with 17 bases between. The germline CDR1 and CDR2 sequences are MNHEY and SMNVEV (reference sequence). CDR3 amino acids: CASSSYREKSETQYF. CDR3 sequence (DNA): TGTGCCAGCAGTTCCTACAGGGAAAAAAGCGAGACCCAGTACTTC.

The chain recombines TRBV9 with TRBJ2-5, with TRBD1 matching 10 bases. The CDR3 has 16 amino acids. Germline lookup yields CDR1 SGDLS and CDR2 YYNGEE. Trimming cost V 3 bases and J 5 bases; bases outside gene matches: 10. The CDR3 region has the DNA TGTGCCAGCAGCGCCCGCGGGACAGGGGTTATTGAGACCCAGTACTTC. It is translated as CASSARGTGVIETQYF.

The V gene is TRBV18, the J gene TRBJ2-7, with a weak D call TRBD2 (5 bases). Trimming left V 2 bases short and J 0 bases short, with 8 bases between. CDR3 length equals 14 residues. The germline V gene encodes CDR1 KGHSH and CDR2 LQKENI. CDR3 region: CASSPTRSSYEQYF. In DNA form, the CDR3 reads TGTGCCAGCTCACCAACTAGGAGCTCCTACGAGCAGTACTTC.